The 4 T cell receptor beta chains given below trace back to one sample, sequenced in a study of cytomegalovirus exposure and HLA in healthy donors. PCR used 60 Vbeta primers and 13 Jbeta primers. Produced via immunoSEQ multiplex PCR; TCRdb's table is partial and in-frame only. The table includes 95,000 to 110,000 clones, around 73% detected once. Sequencing used PBMCs. These receptors were collected from a woman between 40 and 50 years old in good health and CMV-seronegative.

The chain carries TRBV5-6 and TRBJ2-5; D possibly corresponds to TRBD2 (6 bases). Germline CDR1 SGHDT, CDR2 YYEEEE. The V and J ends lost 5 bases and 0 bases respectively, with 20 bases between them. The CDR3 extends over 17 amino acids. CDR3 sequence reads: CASRHYTLGLYQETQYF. CDR3 DNA: TGTGCCAGCAGACACTACACCTTGGGACTTTACCAAGAGACCCAGTACTTC.

This clone came up a few times. V gene TRBV12-1 combines with J gene TRBJ2-7; the table assigns TRBD1, which was not confirmed against the DNA. TRBV12-1 is given as a pseudogene. The CDR3 runs 14 residues. The CDR3 here is CASSLSWTPYEQYF. The CDR3 DNA sequence: TGTGCCAGCAGCTTGTCGTGGACACCCTACGAGCAGTACTTC.

This sequence joins TRBV7-2 and TRBJ2-3; tentative D call: TRBD1 (5 bases). Trimming removed 4 bases from V and 0 bases from J, with 8 bases in between. The CDR3 is 14 amino acids. Germline CDR1 and CDR2: SGHTA and FQGNSA. The CDR3 spells CASSSPGSTDTQYF. In DNA, the CDR3 is TGTGCCAGCAGCTCACCAGGGAGCACAGATACGCAGTATTTT.

Only a few counts were recorded for this clone. This chain links TRBV5-1 with TRBJ1-2, with D unclear. This CDR3 has 13 residues. V shed 4 bases and J shed 4 bases, with 11 bases lying between them. Germline assignment: CDR1 SGHRS and CDR2 YFSETQ. The CDR3 here is CASSTSPLYGYTF. The CDR3 coding sequence is TGCGCCAGCAGCACTTCTCCTCTCTATGGCTACACCTTC. The full variable domain, with the rest looked up from reference TRBV5-1 and TRBJ1-2, is KAGVTQTPRYLIKTRGQQVTLSCSPISGHRSVSWYQQTPGQGLQFLFEYFSETQRNKGNFPGRFSGRQFSNSRSEMNVSTLELGDSALYLCASSTSPLYGYTFGSGTRLTVV.